These 21 T cell receptor beta chains came from one sample sequenced in a study of patients and donors after allogeneic stem cell transplantation. Via MiXCR, TCRdb re-called the RT-PCR reads, giving one row per CDR3 protein. The top ten hold approximately 25% of the sample, which has 70,000 or so distinct CDR3 sequences, 26% seen once. The sequenced material came from blood, either unsorted or a sorted T cell fraction (not recorded which). Source of these receptors: a human donor who was either an allogeneic HSCT recipient or a stem cell or donor lymphocyte infusion donor (not recorded which). It is not recorded whose cells these are; they may come from a transplant donor.

Remarks on this clonotype: The junction departs from germline at one end; a sequencing error may be responsible. CDR3 DNA sequence: TGTGCCAGCAGTCACTCACCGGGAGCCCTACAAGAGACCCAGTACTTC. Amino acid sequence: CASSHSPGALQETQYF. The gene calls are TRBV6-5 and TRBJ2-5, with D possibly being TRBD2 (6 bases). This CDR3 has 16 residues. Germline CDR1 reads MNHEY; CDR2 reads SVGAGI.

The chain uses TRBV20-1 and TRBJ1-4, with D perhaps matching TRBD1 (5 bases). The CDR3 is made up of 13 amino acids. From germline, CDR1 is DFQATT and CDR2 SNEGSKA (reference sequence). The V end was cut by 0 bases, the J end by 6 bases, with 8 bases between. CDR3: CSARDEGYEKLFF. The CDR3 DNA follows: TGCAGTGCTAGAGATGAGGGGTATGAAAAACTGTTTTTT.

This clonotype was found a few times. The rearrangement uses TRBV20-1 and TRBJ2-1; 8 bases line up with TRBD2. This CDR3 spans 11 amino acids. Losses at the gene ends were 5 bases for V and 9 bases for J; bases not matched to a gene: 3. The germline gives CDR1 DFQATT, CDR2 SNEGSKA (reference sequence). The CDR3 sequence: CSAALAGEQFF. The DNA for the CDR3 is TGCAGTGCTGCTCTAGCGGGTGAGCAGTTCTTC.

A few counts support this clonotype. V and J are TRBV29-1 and TRBJ2-7, with a weak D call TRBD1 (6 bases). V was pared by 2 bases and J by 2 bases, with 13 bases between. Germline V CDR1 and CDR2: SQVTM, ANQGSEA. The CDR3 has 14 amino acids. The CDR3 sequence: CSVETRDTTYEQYF. In DNA, the CDR3 is TGCAGCGTTGAAACCCGGGACACCACCTACGAGCAGTACTTC.

The CDR3 DNA reads TGCGCCAGCAGCCGACCGGGATTTACAACTGGAAACACCATATATTTT. Protein: CASSRPGFTTGNTIYF. The rearrangement links TRBV4-1 to TRBJ1-3; D is uncertain. CDR1 and CDR2 (germline): MGHRA, YSYEKL. Trimming cost V 4 bases and J 2 bases, with 15 bases left between them. This CDR3 region has 16 residues.

This chain connects TRBV9 to TRBJ2-1; 12 bases match TRBD2. V shed 0 bases and J 0 bases; nucleotides not matched to a gene: 7. The CDR3 runs 19 residues. Germline loops: CDR1 SGDLS, CDR2 YYNGEE. The CDR3 is CASSVGPSGRARSYNEQFF. The CDR3 DNA is TGTGCCAGCAGCGTAGGTCCTAGCGGGAGGGCCCGCTCCTACAATGAGCAGTTCTTC.

The V and J genes are TRBV20-1 and TRBJ1-2, with D possibly matching TRBD1 (5 bases). The CDR3 is made up of 13 amino acids. The germline gives CDR1 DFQATT, CDR2 SNEGSKA (reference sequence). With 6 bases removed from V and 1 base from J, the gap between germline ends came to 12 bases. The CDR3 spells CSAPDSGNYGYTF. The CDR3 DNA reads as TGCAGTGCCCCCGACAGCGGTAACTATGGCTACACCTTC.

The chain couples TRBV12-3 or TRBV12-4 to TRBJ1-5; D possibly corresponds to TRBD1 (5 bases). The V and J ends lost 3 bases and 2 bases respectively, with 11 bases between them. The CDR3 spans 15 residues. This CDR3 is CASSLKGDGNQPQHF. The CDR3 nucleotides read TGTGCCAGCAGTTTGAAAGGGGATGGCAATCAGCCCCAGCATTTT.

The rearrangement joins TRBV5-1 to TRBJ2-1; tentatively, D is TRBD2 (5 bases). V dropped 2 bases and J dropped 8 bases, with 14 bases sitting between them. Germline values: CDR1 SGHRS, CDR2 YFSETQ. This CDR3 is 14 amino acids long. The CDR3 DNA reads TGCGCCAGCAGCTTAATTTCACGGACTTATGAGCAGTTCTTC. This translates into CASSLISRTYEQFF.

This clonotype was picked up one time. J is TRBJ1-5 and V is TRBV10-3; TRBD1 is a possible D gene (5 bases). V lost 3 bases and J 3 bases, leaving 9 bases between the germline ends. The CDR3 has 14 residues. Germline CDR1 ENHRY, CDR2 SYGVKD. The DNA for the CDR3 is TGTGCCATCAGTGAATGGGACGTCAATCAGCCCCAGCATTTT. Translating it yields CAISEWDVNQPQHF.

This clonotype was counted a few times. This chain connects TRBV20-1 to TRBJ2-2, with TRBD2 as a possible D gene (5 bases). V was clipped by 3 bases and J by 0 bases, with 14 bases between them. The CDR3 runs 16 residues. Germline values: CDR1 DFQATT, CDR2 SNEGSKA (reference sequence). The CDR3 spells CSASKAGIANTGELFF. For the CDR3, the DNA is TGCAGTGCTAGCAAGGCGGGTATCGCGAACACCGGGGAGCTGTTTTTT.

V is TRBV2 and J is TRBJ2-5; no reliable D call. This CDR3 contains 13 residues. Germline V gene sequence: CDR1 SNHLY, CDR2 FYNNEI. The germline V and J ends were trimmed by 7 bases and 2 bases, with 11 bases remaining between them. The CDR3 bases are TGTGCCAGCACCAAAGACTTTCAAGAGACCCAGTACTTC. It codes for CASTKDFQETQYF.

The rearrangement uses TRBV4-2 and TRBJ2-2; D is uncertain. Germline V gives CDR1 LGHNA, CDR2 YNFKEQ. Trimming stripped 5 bases from V and 6 bases from J, with 10 bases between. The CDR3 is 13 amino acids. CDR3 sequence: CASSSWAAGELFF. The CDR3 nucleotides are TGTGCCAGCAGCAGCTGGGCGGCCGGGGAGCTGTTTTTT.

This clonotype was counted only a few times. The junction shows a germline mismatch at one end, possibly a read error. The chain couples TRBV12-3 or TRBV12-4 to TRBJ1-3, with TRBD1 matching over 9 bases. CDR3 length equals 11 residues. CDR3 protein: CASSPGTGLDF. The DNA for the CDR3 is TGTGCCAGCAGCCCCGGGACAGGGCTCGATTTT.

The chain uses TRBV4-1 and TRBJ2-5; a possible D gene is TRBD2 (5 bases). V was clipped by 6 bases and J by 1 base, with 12 bases between them. This CDR3 is 14 amino acids long. Per the germline V gene, CDR1 is MGHRA and CDR2 is YSYEKL. CDR3 residues: CASSRIGIQETQYF. The CDR3, as DNA: TGCGCCAGCAGTCGTATCGGGATCCAAGAGACCCAGTACTTC.

This clonotype was observed a few times. This chain links TRBV6-9 with TRBJ2-2, with a possible D match to TRBD2 (6 bases). CDR3 length: 17 residues. In germline, CDR1 is MNHGY, CDR2 SVAAGI. Trimming took 4 bases from V and 6 from J, leaving 21 bases between them. The CDR3 coding sequence is TGTGCCAGCAGTTCCCCAAGGAGGGAGAGTTCGGCCGGGGAGCTGTTTTTT. Translated: CASSSPRRESSAGELFF.

The rearrangement links TRBV5-1 to TRBJ2-7, with D possibly being TRBD2 (5 bases). Germline CDR1 SGHRS, CDR2 YFSETQ. The CDR3 is made up of 16 amino acids. Trimming stripped 2 bases from V and 0 bases from J, with 15 bases between. The CDR3 spells CASSFDPGSVSYEQYF. CDR3 nucleotides: TGCGCCAGCAGCTTTGATCCGGGATCCGTCTCCTACGAGCAGTACTTC. Filled out from reference TRBV5-1 and TRBJ2-7, the complete variable domain reads KAGVTQTPRYLIKTRGQQVTLSCSPISGHRSVSWYQQTPGQGLQFLFEYFSETQRNKGNFPGRFSGRQFSNSRSEMNVSTLELGDSALYLCASSFDPGSVSYEQYFGPGTRLTVT.

V and J are TRBV20-1 and TRBJ2-3, with D unresolved. The CDR3 has 15 amino acids. V lost 2 bases and J lost 6, with 18 bases in between. The germline CDR1 and CDR2 sequences are DFQATT and SNEGSKA (reference sequence). CDR3 nucleotides: TGCAGTGCTAGACCCGGACCTCCCGGCGAGGATACGCAGTATTTT. Protein: CSARPGPPGEDTQYF.

The chain carries TRBV5-1 and TRBJ1-1; possible D gene TRBD1, 6 bases. CDR1 SGHRS and CDR2 YFSETQ come from the germline V gene. The CDR3 loop spans 16 amino acids. Trimming stripped 4 bases from V and 2 bases from J, with 18 bases between. This CDR3 is CASSAEGLTGNTEAFF. CDR3 DNA: TGCGCCAGCAGCGCGGAAGGGTTGACAGGAAACACTGAAGCTTTCTTT.

The chain uses TRBV29-1 and TRBJ2-7; 10 bases match TRBD1. Germline V gives CDR1 SQVTM, CDR2 ANQGSEA. Trimming at V came to 5 bases and at J to 7 bases, leaving 5 bases not matched to a gene. There are 12 residues in the CDR3. The CDR3 nucleotides read TGCAGCGTTTCCGGGACAGGGGAGGAGCAGTACTTC. Translated: CSVSGTGEEQYF.

This clonotype turned up a few times. The V gene is TRBV5-1, the J gene TRBJ2-2; 7 bases fit TRBD2. V shed 4 bases and J 7 bases; nucleotides not matched to a gene: 13. Germline values: CDR1 SGHRS, CDR2 YFSETQ. The CDR3 totals 16 residues. CDR3 amino acids: CASSQILALPDGELFF. The DNA for the CDR3 is TGCGCCAGCAGCCAAATACTAGCGCTCCCGGACGGGGAGCTGTTTTTT. Complete variable domain (other parts from reference TRBV5-1 and TRBJ2-2): KAGVTQTPRYLIKTRGQQVTLSCSPISGHRSVSWYQQTPGQGLQFLFEYFSETQRNKGNFPGRFSGRQFSNSRSEMNVSTLELGDSALYLCASSQILALPDGELFFGEGSRLTVL.